The TCR beta chain described here comes from a study of blood T cells in healthy people across ages. Germline values: CDR1 SGHVS, CDR2 FQNEAQ. The CDR3 runs 13 residues. Trimming took off 5 bases at V and 7 bases at J, with 15 bases between the two ends. The use of a sample-barcoded 5' primer and a J-beta primer mix characterized a second PCR of about 6 to 12 cycles. TCRdb passed the 5' RACE reads through MiXCR, listing each CDR3 protein once. The table includes fewer than 2,000,000 distinct CDR3 sequences, 39% detected once. This receptor was identified in a human donor in good health. Sequencing input: blood. The genes are TRBV7-8 and TRBJ2-7, with D hard to call. CDR3 sequence reads: CASSQNRKGEQYF. CDR3 DNA sequence: TGTGCCAGCAGCCAAAACCGGAAAGGAGAGCAGTACTTC.